The 22 T cell receptor beta chains below all came from one sample that was sequenced in a study of regulatory T cells in long-lasting Graves disease (dated by TCRdb to 2020 to 2023). Receptor libraries were prepared by multiplex PCR. Sequencing was carried out with an Illumina HiSeq 4000. CDR3 regions were amplified by Arm-PCR with iRepertoire HTBI primers to construct TCR beta libraries. TCRdb reran the public reads through fastp at Q25 and MiXCR, keeping productive beta chains. Identical CDR3 protein sequences are pooled into one entry, listed with their most common genes and DNA. The sample table lists roughly 360,000 distinct CDR3 sequences, approximately 10% of them with a count of one. The ten largest account for approximately 20% of the sample. This specimen's time point label, interpreted: newly diagnosed GD, antithyroid drugs for less than 3 months. For both TCR sequencing and RNA sequencing, RNA was extracted from PBMCs in TRIzol.

The same specimen was also included in a second study, on T cells in Graves' hyperthyroidism and ophthalmopathy.

The material sequenced was peripheral blood mononuclear cells (PBMCs), taken at new diagnosis, from a patient treated with antithyroid drugs. Receptors were obtained from a woman aged 18-29 years with Graves disease. Donor details come from another sample of the same person, matched by shared clones.

At least ten counts were recorded for this clonotype. The chain joins TRBV3-1 to TRBJ1-4; D is ambiguous. The CDR3 has 16 residues. Per germline, CDR1 LGHDT and CDR2 YNNKEL (reference sequence). The V end lost 4 bases, the J end lost 7 bases, and 19 bases lay between the germline ends. The CDR3 DNA is TGTGCCAGCAGCCTAACATTTGACCGGCGGGGTGAAAAACTGTTTTTT. Translated: CASSLTFDRRGEKLFF.

The table lists this clonotype with many counts. V gene TRBV28 combines with J gene TRBJ2-7; 11 nucleotides line up with TRBD2. The CDR3 sequence is 17 residues long. From germline, CDR1 is MDHEN and CDR2 SYDVKM. Trimming at V came to 3 bases and at J to 5 bases, leaving 12 bases not matched to a gene. The CDR3 reads CASSFRLAGGPSDEQYF. CDR3 nucleotide sequence: TGTGCCAGCAGTTTCCGATTAGCGGGAGGGCCCAGTGACGAGCAGTACTTC.

This sequence joins TRBV7-2 and TRBJ2-7, with D unclear. The CDR3 sequence is 13 residues long. Germline CDR1 SGHTA, CDR2 FQGNSA. The V end was cut by 1 base, the J end by 2 bases, with 6 bases between. The CDR3 loop is CASSLVWAYEQYV. The CDR3 region has the DNA TGTGCCAGCAGCTTAGTTTGGGCCTACGAGCAGTACGTC.

This clonotype was observed many times. V usage is TRBV6-1 and J usage is TRBJ1-2, with D possibly matching TRBD1 (6 bases). CDR1 is MNHNS and CDR2 is SASEGT in the germline V gene. The CDR3 consists of 15 residues. Trimming cost V 1 base and J 4 bases, with 13 bases left between them. The CDR3: CASSEGPDRIYGYTF. CDR3 DNA sequence: TGTGCCAGCAGTGAAGGACCCGACAGGATCTATGGCTACACCTTC.

This clonotype was seen more than once but under ten times. The genes are TRBV19 and TRBJ1-5; D is unresolved. V was trimmed by 6 bases and J by 3 bases, leaving 27 bases between them. Per germline, CDR1 LNHDA and CDR2 SQIVND (reference sequence). This CDR3 region has 19 residues. The CDR3 spells CASSPSFLGGRRNNQPQHF. In DNA, the CDR3 is TGTGCCAGTAGCCCCTCCTTCCTTGGCGGCCGAAGGAACAATCAGCCCCAGCATTTT. The full variable domain, rest sourced from reference TRBV19 and TRBJ1-5, is DGGITQSPKYLFRKEGQNVTLSCEQNLNHDAMYWYRQDPGQGLRLIYYSQIVNDFQKGDIAEGYSVSREKKESFPLTVTSAQKNPTAFYLCASSPSFLGGRRNNQPQHFGDGTRLSIL.

This clonotype appeared many times. J is TRBJ2-1 and V is TRBV7-2; TRBD1 might be the D (6 bases). Trimming pared 5 bases from V and 1 base from J, leaving 12 bases between. The length of the CDR3 is 15 residues. CDR1 and CDR2 (germline): SGHTA, FQGNSA. The CDR3 DNA reads TGTGCCAGCAGCCCAACAGGGACATCCTACAATGAGCAGTTCTTC. Protein sequence: CASSPTGTSYNEQFF.

The sample holds many counts of this clonotype. The CDR3 loop is CASSLGRGGGARETQYF. CDR3 DNA: TGTGCCAGCAGTTTAGGTCGAGGCGGGGGGGCCAGGGAGACCCAGTACTTC. V and J are TRBV28 and TRBJ2-5; 9 nucleotides agree with TRBD2. J was trimmed by 5 bases and V by 2 bases; bases with no gene match: 12. CDR3 length: 17 residues. Germline values: CDR1 MDHEN, CDR2 SYDVKM.

There are many counts of this clonotype. The V call is TRBV30, the J call TRBJ2-6; D is uncertain. The CDR3 is 15 residues long. The V end was cut by 0 bases, the J end by 0 bases, with 6 bases between. The germline gives CDR1 GTSNPN, CDR2 SVGIG (reference sequence). DNA for the CDR3: TGTGCCTGGAGTGTAGGAAGCTCTGGGGCCAACGTCCTGACTTTC. Translating it yields CAWSVGSSGANVLTF.

CDR3 loop: CASSLRTSGRGAYNEQFF. CDR3 DNA sequence: TGTGCCAGCAGCCTTAGGACTAGCGGGAGGGGGGCCTACAATGAGCAGTTCTTC. J is TRBJ2-1 and V is TRBV11-2; 15 bases fit TRBD2. Germline V lookup: CDR1 SGHAT, CDR2 FQNNGV. With V trimmed by 5 bases and J by 2 bases, 7 bases remained unmatched. This CDR3 region has 18 residues. Supplemented by reference TRBV11-2 and TRBJ2-1, the full variable domain reads EAGVAQSPRYKIIEKRQSVAFWCNPISGHATLYWYQQILGQGPKLLIQFQNNGVVDDSQLPKDRFSAERLKGVDSTLKIQPAKLEDSAVYLCASSLRTSGRGAYNEQFFGPGTRLTVL.

There are a few counts of this clonotype. The chain carries TRBV2 and TRBJ2-5, with TRBD1 matching 7 bases. CDR1 is SNHLY and CDR2 is FYNNEI in the germline V gene. The J segment lost 1 base and the V segment lost 6 bases, leaving 5 bases of the junction unmatched. The CDR3 is made up of 14 amino acids. The CDR3 bases are TGTGCCAGCAGAGCGACAGGGACCCAAGAGACCCAGTACTTC. Translating gives CASRATGTQETQYF.

The table lists this clonotype with a few counts. Just one base apart from a much larger clone, this may be a read error. The rearrangement links TRBV2 to TRBJ2-4, with D perhaps TRBD1 (6 bases). The ends were cut back, 5 bases at V and 8 bases at J, with 13 bases in the middle. CDR1 and CDR2 (germline): SNHLY, FYNNEI. The CDR3 length is 13 residues. This CDR3 is CASSQGYSDIQYF. CDR3 coding DNA: TGTGCCAGCAGTCAGGGGTATAGTGACATTCAGTACTTC.

This clonotype has ten or more counts. This chain uses TRBV27 with TRBJ2-3; the D gene is possibly TRBD2 (5 bases). The CDR3 totals 16 residues. Per the germline V gene, CDR1 is MNHEY and CDR2 is SMNVEV (reference sequence). Trimming removed 0 bases at V and 6 bases at J, with 16 bases between. CDR3 loop: CASSLSRTPLRDTQYF. The CDR3 nucleotides are TGTGCCAGCAGTTTATCGAGGACTCCCCTTAGGGATACGCAGTATTTT.

This clonotype has more than one count but fewer than ten. The chain has TRBV7-2 and TRBJ2-3; TRBD2 aligns across 10 bases. CDR1 and CDR2 (germline): SGHTA, FQGNSA. The CDR3 has 17 amino acids. Trimming removed 1 base from V and 0 bases from J; junction bases left unmatched: 4. CDR3 sequence (DNA): TGTGCCAGCAGCTTAGATGTAGCGGGGGGTAGCACAGATACGCAGTATTTT. Protein sequence: CASSLDVAGGSTDTQYF.

V gene TRBV6-2 or TRBV6-3 combines with J gene TRBJ2-3; D ambiguous. The V and J ends lost 1 base and 3 bases respectively, with 14 bases between them. Germline V gene data show CDR1 as MNHEY and CDR2 as SVGEGT. The CDR3 loop spans 16 amino acids. The CDR3 DNA reads as TGTGCCAGCAGTTACTTGAAATCGACCGCTACAGATACGCAGTATTTT. Its protein is CASSYLKSTATDTQYF.

This clonotype was counted between two and nine times. The gene calls are TRBV19 and TRBJ2-2; 10 nucleotides align to TRBD2. The CDR3 is 17 residues long. The trim removed 0 bases at V and 3 bases at J, leaving 4 bases unmatched. Germline assignment: CDR1 LNHDA and CDR2 SQIVND (reference sequence). CDR3 residues: CASSIEPGLADTGELFF. CDR3 coding DNA: TGTGCCAGTAGTATAGAACCCGGACTAGCGGACACCGGGGAGCTGTTTTTT.

Many counts were recorded for this clonotype. The J gene is TRBJ2-3, the V gene TRBV5-6, with TRBD2 identical over 10 bases. The CDR3 has 15 amino acids. Per germline, CDR1 SGHDT and CDR2 YYEEEE. The V and J ends lost 2 bases and 3 bases, in that order; junction bases with no gene match: 3. Written as DNA, the CDR3 is TGTGCCAGCAGCTTACTAGCGGGGAAGACAGATACGCAGTATTTT. Protein: CASSLLAGKTDTQYF.

The V and J genes are TRBV5-5 and TRBJ2-5; D unresolved. The ends were cut back, 3 bases at V and 4 bases at J, with 16 bases in the middle. CDR1 and CDR2 from the germline V gene are SGHKS and YYEKEE (reference sequence). The CDR3 contains 15 residues. The CDR3 sequence is CASSWPHGLVETQYF. CDR3 nucleotide sequence: TGTGCCAGCAGCTGGCCCCATGGATTGGTAGAGACCCAGTACTTC. Drawing the rest from reference TRBV5-5 and TRBJ2-5, the complete variable domain is DAGVTQSPTHLIKTRGQQVTLRCSPISGHKSVSWYQQVLGQGPQFIFQYYEKEERGRGNFPDRFSARQFPNYSSELNVNALLLGDSALYLCASSWPHGLVETQYFGPGTRLLVL.

In the case of this clonotype: This may come from a read error, since a much larger clone is one base off. The genes are TRBV11-1 and TRBJ1-1; tentative D call: TRBD1 (5 bases). V was shortened by 4 bases and J by 6 bases, with 15 bases between the two germline ends. The CDR3 consists of 14 residues. Germline CDR1 SGHAT, CDR2 FQDESV (reference sequence). CDR3 sequence: CASSWDLRSPEAFF. The CDR3, as DNA: TGTGCCAGCAGCTGGGACCTTCGTTCACCTGAAGCTTTCTTT.

This clonotype was seen only a few times. The rearrangement uses TRBV7-2 and TRBJ2-1; the match to TRBD2 covers 9 bases. The germline gives CDR1 SGHTA, CDR2 FQGNSA. CDR3 length: 15 amino acids. V was pared by 6 bases and J by 3 bases, with 6 bases of the junction left unmatched. The CDR3 spells CASRLTSGNYNEQFF. CDR3 coding DNA: TGTGCCAGCAGATTGACTAGCGGAAACTACAATGAGCAGTTCTTC.

This clonotype was found many times. The V and J genes are TRBV2 and TRBJ1-6, with TRBD1 as a possible D gene (5 bases). Per germline, CDR1 SNHLY and CDR2 FYNNEI. The CDR3 contains 14 residues. The germline V and J ends were trimmed by 3 bases and 7 bases, with 10 bases remaining between them. In DNA form, the CDR3 reads TGTGCCAGCAGTGAGAGGGGCGCCAATTCACCCCTCCACTTT. This encodes CASSERGANSPLHF.

The chain employs TRBV4-2 and TRBJ1-4; D unresolved. Trimming left V 1 base short and J 5 bases short, with 17 bases between. CDR1 and CDR2 from the germline V gene are LGHNA and YNFKEQ. This CDR3 contains 17 residues. The chain's CDR3 is CASSQALPWGENEKLFF. The DNA of the CDR3 is TGTGCCAGCAGCCAAGCTCTCCCTTGGGGTGAGAATGAAAAACTGTTTTTT.

The sample holds many counts of this clonotype. The chain joins TRBV6-1 to TRBJ1-1; no clear D gene. Germline V gene sequence: CDR1 MNHNS, CDR2 SASEGT. This CDR3 comprises 14 residues. Trimming cost V 6 bases and J 3 bases, with 14 bases left between them. CDR3: CASSDDSVYTEAFF. The CDR3 coding sequence is TGTGCCAGCAGCGATGACTCTGTGTACACTGAAGCTTTCTTT.